Included here is one TCR beta chain sequence, with context. The data were obtained in a study of blood T cell repertoires in COVID-19. Generated by immunoSEQ multiplex PCR, the TCRdb table keeps only in-frame clones and is missing some. The table has 70,000 or so clones, around 87% seen once; the top ten hold roughly 3.9%. The sample comprised peripheral blood. The TCR originated in a man between 65 and 85 years old with active COVID-19.

The CDR3 region is CAISARVTSNYEQYF. In DNA, the CDR3 is TGTGCCATCAGCGCCCGGGTTACCTCTAACTACGAGCAGTACTTC. The genes are TRBV10-3 and TRBJ2-7, with unresolved D. With 6 bases removed from V and 3 bases from J, the gap between germline ends came to 18 bases. There are 15 residues in the CDR3. Germline assignment: CDR1 ENHRY and CDR2 SYGVKD.